This T cell receptor (beta chain) is drawn from a study of blood T cell repertoires in COVID-19. The repertoire was sequenced with immunoSEQ multiplex PCR; TCRdb's copy has only in-frame clones and lacks some. This table has a few hundred thousand clones, 70% to 90% appearing once. This CDR3 spans 19 amino acids. The germline V and J ends were trimmed by 1 base and 3 bases, with 22 bases remaining between them. Germline values: CDR1 LNHDA, CDR2 SQIVND (reference sequence). The V call is TRBV19, the J call TRBJ2-4, with no clear D. The sample consisted of peripheral blood. This receptor was obtained from a woman between 35 and 50 years old with acute or convalescent COVID-19. The CDR3 sequence: CASSIGPLQAVQIKNIQYF. The CDR3 DNA is TGTGCCAGTAGTATAGGCCCCCTCCAGGCCGTTCAAATCAAAAACATTCAGTACTTC.